The TCR beta chain described here comes from a study of T cells expressing NK-cell markers. Overall study results and limits: In several donors, dominant clonotypes made up roughly 28.3-65% of CD3+CD56-NKG2C+ cells.

After re-calling the 5' RACE reads, TCRdb lists one entry per CDR3 protein, DNA absent. The sample totals about 160,000 distinct CDR3 sequences. The CDR3 totals 13 residues. CDR1 SNHLY and CDR2 FYNNEI come from the germline V gene. As regards this clonotype: Its cognate antigen is unknown.

The specimen was blood T cells: a sorted CD56 or NKG2C T cell subset, CD4+ or CD8+ T cells, or bulk PBMC T cells (not recorded which). This clonotype originated in a woman between 18 and 70 years old in good health. The V and J genes are TRBV2 and TRBJ2-5; there is no DNA to check the TCRdb D call of TRBD1. The CDR3 loop is CASKRGAGETQYF. The whole variable domain, remainder taken from reference TRBV2 and TRBJ2-5, is EPEVTQTPSHQVTQMGQEVILRCVPISNHLYFYWYRQILGQKVEFLVSFYNNEISEKSEIFDDQFSVERPDGSNFTLKIRSTKLEDSAMYFCASKRGAGETQYFGPGTRLLVL.